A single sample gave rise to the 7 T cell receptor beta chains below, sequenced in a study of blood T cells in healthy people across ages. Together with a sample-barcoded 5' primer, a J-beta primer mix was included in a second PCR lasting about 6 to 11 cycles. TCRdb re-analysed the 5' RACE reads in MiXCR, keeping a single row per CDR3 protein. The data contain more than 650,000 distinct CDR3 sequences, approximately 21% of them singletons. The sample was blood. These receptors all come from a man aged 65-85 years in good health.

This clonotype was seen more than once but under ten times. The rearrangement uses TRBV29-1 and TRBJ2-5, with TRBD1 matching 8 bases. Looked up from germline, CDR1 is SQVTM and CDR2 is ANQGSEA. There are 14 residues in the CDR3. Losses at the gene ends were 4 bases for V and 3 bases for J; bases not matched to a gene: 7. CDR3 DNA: TGCAGCGTTGGAAGAGACAGGGGAAAAGAGACCCAGTACTTC. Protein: CSVGRDRGKETQYF.

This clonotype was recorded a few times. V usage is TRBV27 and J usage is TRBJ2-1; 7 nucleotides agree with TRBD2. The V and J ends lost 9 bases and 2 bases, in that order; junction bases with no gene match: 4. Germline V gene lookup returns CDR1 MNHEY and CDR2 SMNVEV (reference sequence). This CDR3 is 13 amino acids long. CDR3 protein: CASREAAYNEQFF. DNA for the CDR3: TGTGCCAGTCGGGAGGCCGCCTACAATGAGCAGTTCTTC.

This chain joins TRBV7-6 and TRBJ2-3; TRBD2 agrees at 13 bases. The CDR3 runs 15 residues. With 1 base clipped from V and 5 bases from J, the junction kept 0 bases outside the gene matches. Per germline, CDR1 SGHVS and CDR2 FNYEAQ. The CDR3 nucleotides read TGTGCCAGCAGCTTAGGACTAGCGGGAGGAGATACGCAGTATTTT. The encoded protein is CASSLGLAGGDTQYF.

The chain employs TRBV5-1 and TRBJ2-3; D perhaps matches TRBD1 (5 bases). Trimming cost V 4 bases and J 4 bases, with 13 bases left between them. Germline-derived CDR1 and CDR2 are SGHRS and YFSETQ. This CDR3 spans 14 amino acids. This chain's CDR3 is CASSPRLGPDTQYF. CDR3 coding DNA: TGCGCCAGCAGCCCCCGACTGGGGCCAGATACGCAGTATTTT.

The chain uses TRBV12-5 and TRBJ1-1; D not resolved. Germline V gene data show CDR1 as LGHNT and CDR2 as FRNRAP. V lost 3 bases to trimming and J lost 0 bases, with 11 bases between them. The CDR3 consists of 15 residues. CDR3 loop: CASGLESRVNTEAFF. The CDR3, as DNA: TGTGCTAGTGGTTTAGAGAGTCGGGTGAACACTGAAGCTTTCTTT.

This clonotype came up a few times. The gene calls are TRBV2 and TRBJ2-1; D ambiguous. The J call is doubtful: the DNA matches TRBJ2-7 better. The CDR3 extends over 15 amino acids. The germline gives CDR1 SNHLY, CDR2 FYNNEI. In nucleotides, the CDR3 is TGTGCCAGCAGGGAAACATCAGCTCGTTACTACGAGCAGTACTTC. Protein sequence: CASRETSARYYEQYF.

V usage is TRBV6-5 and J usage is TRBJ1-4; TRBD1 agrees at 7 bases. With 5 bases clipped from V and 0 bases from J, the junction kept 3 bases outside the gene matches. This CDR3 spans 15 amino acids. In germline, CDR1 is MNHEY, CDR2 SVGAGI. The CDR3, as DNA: TGTGCCAGCAGTCGGGACAGATCAACTAATGAAAAACTGTTTTTT. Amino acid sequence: CASSRDRSTNEKLFF.